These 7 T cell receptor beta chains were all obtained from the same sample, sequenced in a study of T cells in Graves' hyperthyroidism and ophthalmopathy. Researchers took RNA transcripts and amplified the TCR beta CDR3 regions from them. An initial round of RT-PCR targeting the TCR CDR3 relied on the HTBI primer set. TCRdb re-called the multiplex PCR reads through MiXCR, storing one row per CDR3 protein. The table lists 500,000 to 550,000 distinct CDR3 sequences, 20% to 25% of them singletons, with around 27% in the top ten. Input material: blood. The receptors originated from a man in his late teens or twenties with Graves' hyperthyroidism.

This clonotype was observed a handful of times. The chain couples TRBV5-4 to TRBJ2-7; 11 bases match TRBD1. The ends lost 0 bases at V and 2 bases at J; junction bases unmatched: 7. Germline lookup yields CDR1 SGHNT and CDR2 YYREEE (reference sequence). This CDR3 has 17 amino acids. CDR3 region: CASSLAGQGESTYEQYF. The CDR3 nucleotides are TGTGCCAGCAGCTTGGCGGGACAGGGGGAAAGCACCTACGAGCAGTACTTC.

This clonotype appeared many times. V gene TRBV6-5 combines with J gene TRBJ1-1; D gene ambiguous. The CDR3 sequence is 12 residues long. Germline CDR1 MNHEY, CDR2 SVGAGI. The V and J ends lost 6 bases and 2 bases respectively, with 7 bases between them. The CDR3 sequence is CASSRANTEAFF. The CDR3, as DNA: TGTGCCAGCAGCCGGGCCAACACTGAAGCTTTCTTT.

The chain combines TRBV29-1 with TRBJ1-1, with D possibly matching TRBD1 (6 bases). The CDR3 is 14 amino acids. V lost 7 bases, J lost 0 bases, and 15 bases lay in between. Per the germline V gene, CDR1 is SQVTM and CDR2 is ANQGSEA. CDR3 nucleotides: TGCAGCGCCTGGCCGACAGGAATGAACACTGAAGCTTTCTTT. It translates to CSAWPTGMNTEAFF.

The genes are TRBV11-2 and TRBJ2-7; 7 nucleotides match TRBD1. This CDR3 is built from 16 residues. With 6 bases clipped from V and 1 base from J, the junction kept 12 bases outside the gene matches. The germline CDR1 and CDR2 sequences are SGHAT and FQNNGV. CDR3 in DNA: TGTGCCAGCAGATCTAGGGGGCCAGGGTGGTCCTACGAGCAGTACTTC. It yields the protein CASRSRGPGWSYEQYF.

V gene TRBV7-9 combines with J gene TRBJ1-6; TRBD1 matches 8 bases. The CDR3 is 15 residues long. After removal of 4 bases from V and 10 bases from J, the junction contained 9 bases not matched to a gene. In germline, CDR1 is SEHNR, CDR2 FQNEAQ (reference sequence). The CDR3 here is CASSSRGQGASPLHF. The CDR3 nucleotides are TGTGCCAGCAGCTCCAGAGGACAGGGCGCCTCACCCCTCCACTTT.

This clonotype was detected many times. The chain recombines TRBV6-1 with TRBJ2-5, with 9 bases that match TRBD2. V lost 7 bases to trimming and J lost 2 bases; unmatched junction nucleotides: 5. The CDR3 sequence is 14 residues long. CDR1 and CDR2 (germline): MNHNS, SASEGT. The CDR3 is CASKISGGQETQYF. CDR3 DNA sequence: TGTGCCAGCAAGATTAGCGGGGGACAAGAGACCCAGTACTTC.

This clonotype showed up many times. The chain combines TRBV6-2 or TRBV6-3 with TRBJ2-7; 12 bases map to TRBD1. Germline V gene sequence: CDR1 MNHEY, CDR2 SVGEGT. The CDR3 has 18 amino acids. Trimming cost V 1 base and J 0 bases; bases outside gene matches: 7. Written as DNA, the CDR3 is TGTGCCAGCAGTTACTTCGGGACAGGGGGCGGTCCCTCCTACGAGCAGTACTTC. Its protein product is CASSYFGTGGGPSYEQYF.